The rows below give T cell receptor beta chains drawn from one sample of a study of T cells in Graves' hyperthyroidism and ophthalmopathy. Using its own MiXCR run on the multiplex PCR reads, TCRdb lists one record per CDR3 protein. Among a few hundred thousand distinct CDR3 sequences, approximately 17% were seen once, and the ten largest hold around 61%. The sequenced sample consisted of blood. The receptors stem from a woman aged 60 to 75 with Graves' ophthalmopathy. CDR3s include the opening cysteine and the closing phenylalanine or tryptophan. D genes are given only for firm matches. Only part of the rows carry a size: once, few, many, or a class if the clone is expanded.

d_gene | j_gene | abundance | v_gene | CDR3nt | CDR3aa
TRBD2 | TRBJ2-5 | many | TRBV20-1 | TGCAGTGCTAGAAGCCTAGCGGGGGGTTCACGAGAGACCCAGTACTTC | CSARSLAGGSRETQYF
NA | TRBJ1-2 | many | TRBV12-5 | TGTGCTAGTGGACTTCGGCCCGGTGTCACCCTGGCTGGTTCCAAAGCTAACTATGGCTACACCTTC | CASGLRPGVTLAGSKANYGYTF
NA | TRBJ1-1 | many | TRBV7-2 | TGTGCCAGCAGCTTCACCCCTAGAGAGGGCGAAGCTTTCTTT | CASSFTPREGEAFF
TRBD2 | TRBJ2-1 | NA | TRBV14 | TGTGCCAGCAGCCAAGGCCTAGCGGGACAGAATTTTAAGTTCTTC | CASSQGLAGQNFKFF
NA | TRBJ1-5 | few | TRBV24-1 | TGTGCCACCAGTGATCGGGGTCGGGGTTATCAGCCCCAGCATTTT | CATSDRGRGYQPQHF
TRBD1 | TRBJ1-4 | few | TRBV29-1 | TGCAGTGTCAGGACAGGCGGAGATGAAAAACTGTTTTTT | CSVRTGGDEKLFF
NA | TRBJ2-5 | NA | TRBV11-2 | TGTGCCAGCAGCCGACCGGGGGAGGAGACCCAGTACTTC | CASSRPGEETQYF
TRBD2 | TRBJ2-7 | NA | TRBV12-5 | TGTGCTAGTGGTTTGGTACTAGCGGGGGGCTCCTACGAGCAGTACTTC | CASGLVLAGGSYEQYF
NA | TRBJ2-1 | many | TRBV11-3 | TGTGCCAGCAGCCCAACGGAATCCAGGGTCGGAGAGCAGTTCTTC | CASSPTESRVGEQFF
NA | TRBJ1-1 | NA | TRBV18 | TGTGCCAGCTCCCGGGGCCTCCCAGGCATGGGCACTGAAGCTTTCTTT | CASSRGLPGMGTEAFF